A single sample is the source of the 14 T cell receptor beta chains below, sequenced in a study of cytomegalovirus exposure and HLA in healthy donors. Both 60 Vbeta primers and 13 Jbeta primers went into the PCR. Sequencing used immunoSEQ multiplex PCR; TCRdb keeps in-frame clones, though not all of them. The sample lists over 200,000 clones, approximately 78% occurring once. The sequenced sample was PBMCs. These TCRs come from a male donor in good health and CMV-seronegative.

J is TRBJ2-1 and V is TRBV29-1; 7 positions match TRBD2. The length of the CDR3 is 14 residues. Germline CDR1 is SQVTM and CDR2 is ANQGSEA. J gave up 4 bases and V 4 bases, and 7 bases lay outside the gene matches. The CDR3 DNA sequence: TGCAGCGTTGGGGGGGGAGCGGTATACAATGAGCAGTTCTTC. Amino acid sequence: CSVGGGAVYNEQFF.

The sample holds a few counts of this clone. V gene TRBV28 combines with J gene TRBJ2-7, with D perhaps TRBD1 (6 bases). The V end was cut by 7 bases, the J end by 6 bases, with 10 bases between. This CDR3 is 11 amino acids long. The V gene's germline CDR1 is MDHEN and CDR2 SYDVKM. CDR3 sequence reads: CASTNRVEQYF. The CDR3 region has the DNA TGTGCCAGCACCAACAGGGTCGAGCAGTACTTC.

The CDR3 DNA is TGTGCCATCAGTGAGCCCCTACTAGCTGCAGATACGCAGTATTTT. This encodes CAISEPLLAADTQYF. V and J are TRBV10-3 and TRBJ2-3, with D tentatively TRBD2 (6 bases). CDR1 and CDR2 from the germline V gene are ENHRY and SYGVKD. There are 15 residues in the CDR3. V lost 2 bases and J 4 bases, leaving 13 bases between the germline ends.

As DNA, the CDR3 is TGCGCCAGCAGCGCCATAGCGGGCTCCTACAATGAGCAGTTCTTC. Its protein product is CASSAIAGSYNEQFF. The chain couples TRBV5-1 to TRBJ2-1; 7 nucleotides align to TRBD2. The CDR3 runs 15 residues. Trimming took 4 bases from V and 0 from J; bases not matched to a gene: 4. The germline V gene has CDR1 SGHRS and CDR2 YFSETQ.

This clone was recorded once. The chain recombines TRBV11-1 with TRBJ2-2; TRBD2 aligns across 12 bases. Germline trimming cut 2 bases from V and 1 base from J; bases unmatched to any gene: 8. Germline loops: CDR1 SGHAT, CDR2 FQDESV (reference sequence). This CDR3 is built from 19 residues. The CDR3 nucleotides are TGTGCCAGCAGCTTAATTGGACTAGCGGGAACCCTGAACACCGGGGAGCTGTTTTTT. This encodes CASSLIGLAGTLNTGELFF.

Notes on this clone: Other DNA variants within this sample encode the same CDR3. CDR3: CASSLGLAYEQYF. The CDR3 DNA reads as TGTGCCAGCAGCCTCGGACTAGCTTACGAGCAGTACTTC. V usage is TRBV2 and J usage is TRBJ2-7; the match to TRBD2 covers 8 bases. Trimming took 6 bases from V and 4 from J; bases not matched to a gene: 5. This CDR3 spans 13 amino acids. Germline CDR1 reads SNHLY; CDR2 reads FYNNEI.

This rearrangement joins TRBV9 to TRBJ2-3; tentatively, D is TRBD2 (6 bases). Looked up from germline, CDR1 is SGDLS and CDR2 is YYNGEE. The CDR3 contains 15 residues. The V gene lost 0 bases and the J gene lost 6 bases, with 14 bases spanning the gap. CDR3 in DNA: TGTGCCAGCAGCGTAGATGAGCGGGTGGCGGATACGCAGTATTTT. Protein product: CASSVDERVADTQYF. The variable domain in full, completed from reference TRBV9 and TRBJ2-3, reads DSGVTQTPKHLITATGQRVTLRCSPRSGDLSVYWYQQSLDQGLQFLIQYYNGEERAKGNILERFSAQQFPDLHSELNLSSLELGDSALYFCASSVDERVADTQYFGPGTRLTVL.

This chain uses TRBV5-1 with TRBJ1-1; TRBD1 matches at 7 bases. The V segment lost 3 bases and the J segment 0 bases; nucleotides outside the gene matches: 11. The CDR3 totals 17 residues. CDR1 is SGHRS and CDR2 is YFSETQ in the germline V gene. The CDR3 is CASSWGRDRTMNTEAFF. In DNA, the CDR3 is TGCGCCAGCAGCTGGGGGCGGGACAGAACCATGAACACTGAAGCTTTCTTT.

The V gene is TRBV19, the J gene TRBJ1-5, with TRBD1 identical over 12 bases. V lost 3 bases, J lost 7 bases, and 7 bases stayed unmatched. Looked up from germline, CDR1 is LNHDA and CDR2 is SQIVND (reference sequence). The CDR3 is 16 residues long. DNA for the CDR3: TGTGCCAGTAGTATGGGACAGGGGGCGAAAAGCCAGCCCCAGCATTTT. This translates into CASSMGQGAKSQPQHF.

Only a few counts were recorded for this clone. The V gene is TRBV29-1, the J gene TRBJ1-1; D is unclear. Trimming cost V 3 bases and J 1 base, with 12 bases left between them. This CDR3 region has 14 residues. The V gene's germline CDR1 is SQVTM and CDR2 ANQGSEA. This CDR3 reads CSVDLIGENTEAFF. The DNA of the CDR3 is TGCAGCGTTGACCTCATCGGAGAGAACACTGAAGCTTTCTTT. The whole variable domain, remainder taken from reference TRBV29-1 and TRBJ1-1, is SAVISQKPSRDICQRGTSLTIQCQVDSQVTMMFWYRQQPGQSLTLIATANQGSEATYESGFVIDKFPISRPNLTFSTLTVSNMSPEDSSIYLCSVDLIGENTEAFFGQGTRLTVV.

This chain joins TRBV2 and TRBJ2-7; tentatively, D is TRBD2 (5 bases). Trimming removed 6 bases from V and 2 bases from J, with 11 bases in between. The CDR3 covers 13 residues. Germline V gives CDR1 SNHLY, CDR2 FYNNEI. The CDR3 loop reads CASRGALPYEQYF. The CDR3 nucleotides are TGTGCCAGCAGGGGAGCCCTCCCCTACGAGCAGTACTTC. Full variable domain (outside the CDR3, taken from reference TRBV2 and TRBJ2-7): EPEVTQTPSHQVTQMGQEVILRCVPISNHLYFYWYRQILGQKVEFLVSFYNNEISEKSEIFDDQFSVERPDGSNFTLKIRSTKLEDSAMYFCASRGALPYEQYFGPGTRLTVT.

The chain carries TRBV30 and TRBJ2-7; D gene ambiguous. V lost 7 bases, J lost 3 bases, and 16 bases lay in between. The germline V gene has CDR1 GTSNPN and CDR2 SVGIG (reference sequence). The CDR3 runs 13 residues. The CDR3 sequence: CAYQRSVFYEQYF. In DNA form, the CDR3 reads TGTGCCTATCAGCGTAGTGTTTTCTACGAGCAGTACTTC.

This clone has a handful of counts. This chain uses TRBV10-2 with TRBJ2-7; D possibly corresponds to TRBD1 (6 bases). This CDR3 comprises 16 residues. V was cut by 0 bases and J by 3 bases, with 15 bases left in between. Germline V gene data show CDR1 as WSHSY and CDR2 as SAAADI. As DNA, the CDR3 is TGCGCCAGCAGTGAGTCGGAAACGGGACAACTCTACGAGCAGTACTTC. Its protein is CASSESETGQLYEQYF.

This rearrangement joins TRBV15 to TRBJ2-7, with 8 bases that match TRBD2. The germline V gene encodes CDR1 LNHNV and CDR2 YYDKDF (reference sequence). V lost 5 bases and J lost 3; bases outside the gene matches: 9. The CDR3 is 15 amino acids. CDR3 sequence: CATSLERGGVYEQYF. The CDR3 DNA is TGTGCCACCAGCTTAGAACGGGGGGGAGTCTACGAGCAGTACTTC.